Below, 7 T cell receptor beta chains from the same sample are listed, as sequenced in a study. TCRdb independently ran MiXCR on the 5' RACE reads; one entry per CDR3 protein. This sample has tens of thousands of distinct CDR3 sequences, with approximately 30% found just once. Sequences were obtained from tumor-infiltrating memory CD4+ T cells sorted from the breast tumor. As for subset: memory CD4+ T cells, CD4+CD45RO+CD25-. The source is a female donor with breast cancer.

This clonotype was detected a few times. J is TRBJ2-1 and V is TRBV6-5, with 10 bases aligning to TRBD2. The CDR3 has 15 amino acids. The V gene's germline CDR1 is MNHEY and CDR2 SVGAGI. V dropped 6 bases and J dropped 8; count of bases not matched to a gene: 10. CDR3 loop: CASSPRPGTSDEQFF. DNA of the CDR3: TGTGCCAGCAGCCCTCGTCCCGGGACTAGCGATGAGCAGTTCTTC.

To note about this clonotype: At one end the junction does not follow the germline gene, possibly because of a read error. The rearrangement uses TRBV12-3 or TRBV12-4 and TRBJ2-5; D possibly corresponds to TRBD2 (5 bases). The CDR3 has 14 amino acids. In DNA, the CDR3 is TGTACCAGCAACTCCCCGGGCCGGGGAGAGACCCAGTACTTC. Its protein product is CTSNSPGRGETQYF.

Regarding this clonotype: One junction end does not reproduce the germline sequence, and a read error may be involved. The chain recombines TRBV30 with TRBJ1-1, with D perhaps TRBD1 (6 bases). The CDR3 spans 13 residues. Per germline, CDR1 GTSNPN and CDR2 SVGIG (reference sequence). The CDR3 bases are TGTTCCTGGACTGACAGGACTTTCACTGAAGCTTTCTTT. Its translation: CSWTDRTFTEAFF.

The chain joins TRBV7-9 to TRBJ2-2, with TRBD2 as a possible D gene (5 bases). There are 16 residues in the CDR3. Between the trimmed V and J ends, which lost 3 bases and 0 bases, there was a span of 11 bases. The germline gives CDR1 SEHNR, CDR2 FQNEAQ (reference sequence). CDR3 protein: CASSFGGPANTGELFF. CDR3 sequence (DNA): TGTGCCAGCAGCTTCGGCGGGCCCGCGAACACCGGGGAGCTGTTTTTT.

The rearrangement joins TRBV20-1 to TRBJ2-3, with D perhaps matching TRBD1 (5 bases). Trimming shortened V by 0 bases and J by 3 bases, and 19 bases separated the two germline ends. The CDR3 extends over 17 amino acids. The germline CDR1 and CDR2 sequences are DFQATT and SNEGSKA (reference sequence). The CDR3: CSARDRRGRVRTDTQYF. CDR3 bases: TGCAGTGCTAGAGATCGTAGGGGCAGGGTACGGACAGATACGCAGTATTTT.

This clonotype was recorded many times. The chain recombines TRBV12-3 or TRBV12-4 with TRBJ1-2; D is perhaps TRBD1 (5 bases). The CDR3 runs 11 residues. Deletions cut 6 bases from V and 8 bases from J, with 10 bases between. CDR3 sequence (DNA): TGTGCCAGCAGCGGGGGGACGGGCTACACCTTC. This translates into CASSGGTGYTF.

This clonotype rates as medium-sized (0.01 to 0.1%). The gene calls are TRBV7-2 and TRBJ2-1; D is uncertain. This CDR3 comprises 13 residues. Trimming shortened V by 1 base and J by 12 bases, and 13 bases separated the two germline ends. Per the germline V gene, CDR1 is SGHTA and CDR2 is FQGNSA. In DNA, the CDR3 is TGTGCCAGCAGCTTAGGTGTGGGAACTACGCAGTTCTTC. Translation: CASSLGVGTTQFF.